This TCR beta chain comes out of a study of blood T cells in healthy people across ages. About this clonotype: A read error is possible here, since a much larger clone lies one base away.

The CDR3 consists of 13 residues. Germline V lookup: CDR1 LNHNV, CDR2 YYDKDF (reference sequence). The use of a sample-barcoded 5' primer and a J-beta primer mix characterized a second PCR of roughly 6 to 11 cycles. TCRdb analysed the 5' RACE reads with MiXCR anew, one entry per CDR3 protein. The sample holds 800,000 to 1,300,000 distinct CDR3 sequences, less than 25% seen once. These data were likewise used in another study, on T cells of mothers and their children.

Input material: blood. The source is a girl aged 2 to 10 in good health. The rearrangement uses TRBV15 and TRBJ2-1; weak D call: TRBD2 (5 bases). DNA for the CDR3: TGTGCCACCAGCAGTACTAGGTACAGTGAGCAGTTCTTC. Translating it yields CATSSTRYSEQFF.